Sequencing of this TCR beta chain was carried out in a study of shared T cell receptors in the human thymus. The table came from immunoSEQ multiplex PCR; TCRdb's copy has only in-frame clones and leaves some out. Of about 660,000 clones listed, 85% to 90% are singletons. This sample also appeared in a second study, on human thymus T cells. According to that study: Donation was from healthy Finnish infants who were having corrective surgery that addressed congenital heart defects. The thymus tissue came from resections taken during corrective heart surgery. Thymic as well as blood repertoires seemed to favor certain V and J genes unevenly. Related research described strongly overlapping thymic repertoires in unrelated people.

The sequenced material came from thymocytes. This clonotype was sampled from a boy under two years old with a congenital heart defect.

CDR3 loop: CASTPQQRGDNEQFF. The CDR3 DNA reads as TGTGCCAGCACCCCCCAACAGCGGGGGGACAATGAGCAGTTCTTC. V usage is TRBV11-3 and J usage is TRBJ2-1; 9 nucleotides agree with TRBD2. The V gene's germline CDR1 is SGHNT and CDR2 YENEEA. V lost 7 bases, J lost 5 bases, and 9 bases stayed unmatched. The CDR3 contains 15 residues.